This T cell receptor (beta chain) was captured by sequencing in a study of technical replicates of blood from several donors (dated by TCRdb to the late 2010s). The library relied on the immunoSEQ multiplex PCR assay. What TCRdb holds here is the immuneACCESS table cut down to in-frame rearrangements. Part of the clones is not present; checked against another copy, under half of the missing clones reflect an unresolved V gene, and the others are unexplained. The sample has around 74,000 clones on record, 86% of them singletons. The top ten clonotypes cover under 5.5% of the sample. Note on this clone: The target of this receptor is not known. No base quality values were provided; no much bigger clone lies one nucleotide off.

CDR1 SGHTA and CDR2 FQGTGA were looked up in the germline V gene. The junction shows trimming of 1 base on V and 0 bases on J, plus 7 bases between the germline ends. The CDR3 covers 15 residues, taking in both the cysteine and the phenylalanine. Only CDR3 DNA is held: 45 bases, read in frame from base 1. The chain couples TRBV7-3 to TRBJ2-1; the D gene assignment is ambiguous. This receptor was taken from a human donor in good health. Some clones in this sample may be carry-over from other donors' samples. The material sequenced was PBMCs. The CDR3 region: CASSLKLSSYNEQFF. The DNA sequence is as follows: TGTGCCAGCAGCTTAAAGCTAAGCTCCTACAATGAGCAGTTCTTC.